The sequence of this T cell receptor beta chain was determined in a study of blood T cell repertoires in COVID-19. Only in-frame clones appear in the TCRdb table, and some are missing; sequencing was by immunoSEQ multiplex PCR. The repertoire includes 130,000 or so clones, around 87% of them detected once, and about 2.1% sits in the top ten. The CDR3 consists of 13 residues. CDR1 GTSNPN and CDR2 SVGIG come from the germline V gene (reference sequence). The V gene end was trimmed by 4 bases and the J gene end by 3 bases; junction bases not matched to a gene: 3. The chain carries TRBV30 and TRBJ2-1; 7 bases match TRBD2. The TCR originated in a woman aged 50 to 60 with acute or convalescent COVID-19. Input material: peripheral blood. The CDR3 sequence: CAWTAGIYNEQFF. The CDR3 coding sequence is TGTGCCTGGACAGCGGGAATCTACAATGAGCAGTTCTTC.